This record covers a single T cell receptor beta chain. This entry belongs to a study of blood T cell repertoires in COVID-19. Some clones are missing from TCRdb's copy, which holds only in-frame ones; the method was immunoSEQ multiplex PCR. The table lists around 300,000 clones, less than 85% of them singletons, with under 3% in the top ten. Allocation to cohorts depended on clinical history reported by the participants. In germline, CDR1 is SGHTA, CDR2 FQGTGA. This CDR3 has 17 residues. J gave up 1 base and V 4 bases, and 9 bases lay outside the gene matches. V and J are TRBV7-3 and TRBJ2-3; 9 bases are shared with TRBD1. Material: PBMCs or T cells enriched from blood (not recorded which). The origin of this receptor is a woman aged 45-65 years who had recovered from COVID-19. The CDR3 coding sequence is TGTGCCAGCAGCTGGGGACAGGGTCTTTATGGCACAGATACGCAGTATTTT. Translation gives CASSWGQGLYGTDTQYF. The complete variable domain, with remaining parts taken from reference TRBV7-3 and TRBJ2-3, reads GAGVSQTPSNKVTEKGKYVELRCDPISGHTALYWYRQSLGQGPEFLIYFQGTGAADDSGLPNDRFFAVRPEGSVSTLKIQRTERGDSAVYLCASSWGQGLYGTDTQYFGPGTRLTVL.